This TCR beta chain is from a study of cytomegalovirus exposure and HLA in healthy donors. This PCR relied on a set of 60 Vbeta primers and 13 Jbeta primers. Only in-frame clones appear in the TCRdb table, and some are missing; sequencing was by immunoSEQ multiplex PCR. Among fewer than 250,000 clones, roughly three quarters were seen once, and the ten largest hold roughly 1.6%. The length of the CDR3 is 17 residues. V lost 5 bases and J lost 2; bases outside the gene matches: 12. CDR1 and CDR2 from the germline V gene are MDHEN and SYDVKM. This receptor was identified in a woman younger than 30 in good health and CMV-seronegative. The chain is built from TRBV28 and TRBJ2-3; TRBD1 agrees at 8 bases. The specimen sequenced was PBMCs. CDR3 bases: TGTGCCAGCAGTCCTTATGTGGGGGGACAGGACACAGATACGCAGTATTTT. Protein: CASSPYVGGQDTDTQYF.